One and the same sample provided the 10 T cell receptor beta chains below, sequenced in a study of shared T cell receptors in the human thymus. The data were produced by immunoSEQ multiplex PCR, yet TCRdb's version contains in-frame clones alone and is incomplete. The sample shows approximately 660,000 clones, approximately 87% of them seen only once. These data also featured in a second study, about human thymus T cells.

The sequencing input was thymocytes. All receptors come from a boy under two years old with a congenital heart defect.

The chain uses TRBV4-1 and TRBJ2-2, with 11 bases aligning to TRBD2. The CDR3 has 17 amino acids. After removal of 1 base from V and 8 bases from J, the junction contained 9 bases not matched to a gene. Germline V gene lookup returns CDR1 MGHRA and CDR2 YSYEKL. The CDR3 is CASSQVSSGRPAGELFF. The CDR3, as DNA: TGCGCCAGCAGCCAAGTTTCTAGCGGGAGGCCAGCGGGGGAGCTGTTTTTT.

The chain combines TRBV4-1 with TRBJ2-3; 9 positions agree with TRBD1. V was clipped by 0 bases and J by 7 bases; unmatched bases: 17. The CDR3 has 19 residues. Germline V lookup: CDR1 MGHRA, CDR2 YSYEKL. CDR3 loop: CASSQDGVVGQGPINTQYF. In nucleotides, the CDR3 is TGCGCCAGCAGCCAAGATGGTGTGGTGGGACAGGGACCAATTAATACGCAGTATTTT.

The CDR3 spells CASSQIRSGANVLTF. As DNA, the CDR3 is TGTGCCAGCAGCCAGATACGCTCTGGGGCCAACGTCCTGACTTTC. V is TRBV11-2 and J is TRBJ2-6; D is uncertain. V lost 5 bases and J 0 bases, leaving 8 bases between the germline ends. The germline V gene encodes CDR1 SGHAT and CDR2 FQNNGV. The CDR3 consists of 15 residues.

The CDR3 here is CASSLLGGPSRGPGREQFF. The CDR3 region has the DNA TGTGCCAGCAGTTTACTGGGGGGGCCTAGCCGGGGTCCGGGGCGTGAGCAGTTCTTC. V usage is TRBV27 and J usage is TRBJ2-1; tentative D call: TRBD2 (7 bases). Germline loops: CDR1 MNHEY, CDR2 SMNVEV (reference sequence). V was clipped by 2 bases and J by 9 bases, with 29 bases between them. The CDR3 has 19 residues.

The chain links TRBV30 to TRBJ2-7, with TRBD2 identical over 13 bases. Germline-derived CDR1 and CDR2 are GTSNPN and SVGIG (reference sequence). The CDR3 consists of 15 residues. The trim removed 0 bases at V and 3 bases at J, leaving 2 bases unmatched. The CDR3, as DNA: TGTGCCTGGAGTGTACTAGCGGGAGGGGGCTACGAGCAGTACTTC. Translating gives CAWSVLAGGGYEQYF.

V and J are TRBV19 and TRBJ2-7; 8 bases map to TRBD1. Trimming cost V 3 bases and J 4 bases; bases outside gene matches: 8. The length of the CDR3 is 15 residues. CDR1 is LNHDA and CDR2 is SQIVND in the germline V gene (reference sequence). In nucleotides, the CDR3 is TGTGCCAGTAGTATTGCGGGACAGGATGCGTACGAGCAGTACTTC. Encoded protein: CASSIAGQDAYEQYF.

Only a few counts were recorded for this clone. The CDR3 region is CASSLGYRYYEQYF. DNA of the CDR3: TGTGCCAGCAGCTTAGGGTACAGATATTACGAGCAGTACTTC. The chain couples TRBV7-9 to TRBJ2-7; no definite D call. In germline, CDR1 is SEHNR, CDR2 FQNEAQ (reference sequence). The CDR3 has 14 amino acids. V was trimmed by 1 base and J by 4 bases, leaving 11 bases between them.

The chain recombines TRBV12-5 with TRBJ1-5; maybe TRBD1 (6 bases). Between the trimmed V and J ends, which lost 6 bases and 1 base, there was a span of 13 bases. CDR1 LGHNT and CDR2 FRNRAP come from the germline V gene. CDR3 length: 15 residues. CDR3: CASGILQGSNQPQHF. In DNA form, the CDR3 reads TGTGCTAGTGGCATCTTACAGGGAAGCAATCAGCCCCAGCATTTT.

The genes are TRBV4-3 and TRBJ1-3; D uncertain. This CDR3 comprises 18 residues. Trimming removed 2 bases from V and 5 bases from J, with 22 bases in between. Germline V lookup: CDR1 LGHNA, CDR2 YSLEER. As DNA, the CDR3 is TGCGCCAGCAGCCAACTCTTTAGTGGAGAGGGCCGGCGAAACACCATATATTTT. Amino acid sequence: CASSQLFSGEGRRNTIYF.

The chain has TRBV5-5 and TRBJ2-7; 8 bases agree with TRBD2. From germline, CDR1 is SGHKS and CDR2 YYEKEE (reference sequence). The junction had 12 bases not matched to a gene; V was cut back by 4 bases and J by 3 bases. This CDR3 has 16 amino acids. The CDR3 protein is CASSGLRLRGDYEQYF. CDR3 sequence (DNA): TGTGCCAGCAGCGGGCTTCGGCTGCGGGGGGACTACGAGCAGTACTTC.